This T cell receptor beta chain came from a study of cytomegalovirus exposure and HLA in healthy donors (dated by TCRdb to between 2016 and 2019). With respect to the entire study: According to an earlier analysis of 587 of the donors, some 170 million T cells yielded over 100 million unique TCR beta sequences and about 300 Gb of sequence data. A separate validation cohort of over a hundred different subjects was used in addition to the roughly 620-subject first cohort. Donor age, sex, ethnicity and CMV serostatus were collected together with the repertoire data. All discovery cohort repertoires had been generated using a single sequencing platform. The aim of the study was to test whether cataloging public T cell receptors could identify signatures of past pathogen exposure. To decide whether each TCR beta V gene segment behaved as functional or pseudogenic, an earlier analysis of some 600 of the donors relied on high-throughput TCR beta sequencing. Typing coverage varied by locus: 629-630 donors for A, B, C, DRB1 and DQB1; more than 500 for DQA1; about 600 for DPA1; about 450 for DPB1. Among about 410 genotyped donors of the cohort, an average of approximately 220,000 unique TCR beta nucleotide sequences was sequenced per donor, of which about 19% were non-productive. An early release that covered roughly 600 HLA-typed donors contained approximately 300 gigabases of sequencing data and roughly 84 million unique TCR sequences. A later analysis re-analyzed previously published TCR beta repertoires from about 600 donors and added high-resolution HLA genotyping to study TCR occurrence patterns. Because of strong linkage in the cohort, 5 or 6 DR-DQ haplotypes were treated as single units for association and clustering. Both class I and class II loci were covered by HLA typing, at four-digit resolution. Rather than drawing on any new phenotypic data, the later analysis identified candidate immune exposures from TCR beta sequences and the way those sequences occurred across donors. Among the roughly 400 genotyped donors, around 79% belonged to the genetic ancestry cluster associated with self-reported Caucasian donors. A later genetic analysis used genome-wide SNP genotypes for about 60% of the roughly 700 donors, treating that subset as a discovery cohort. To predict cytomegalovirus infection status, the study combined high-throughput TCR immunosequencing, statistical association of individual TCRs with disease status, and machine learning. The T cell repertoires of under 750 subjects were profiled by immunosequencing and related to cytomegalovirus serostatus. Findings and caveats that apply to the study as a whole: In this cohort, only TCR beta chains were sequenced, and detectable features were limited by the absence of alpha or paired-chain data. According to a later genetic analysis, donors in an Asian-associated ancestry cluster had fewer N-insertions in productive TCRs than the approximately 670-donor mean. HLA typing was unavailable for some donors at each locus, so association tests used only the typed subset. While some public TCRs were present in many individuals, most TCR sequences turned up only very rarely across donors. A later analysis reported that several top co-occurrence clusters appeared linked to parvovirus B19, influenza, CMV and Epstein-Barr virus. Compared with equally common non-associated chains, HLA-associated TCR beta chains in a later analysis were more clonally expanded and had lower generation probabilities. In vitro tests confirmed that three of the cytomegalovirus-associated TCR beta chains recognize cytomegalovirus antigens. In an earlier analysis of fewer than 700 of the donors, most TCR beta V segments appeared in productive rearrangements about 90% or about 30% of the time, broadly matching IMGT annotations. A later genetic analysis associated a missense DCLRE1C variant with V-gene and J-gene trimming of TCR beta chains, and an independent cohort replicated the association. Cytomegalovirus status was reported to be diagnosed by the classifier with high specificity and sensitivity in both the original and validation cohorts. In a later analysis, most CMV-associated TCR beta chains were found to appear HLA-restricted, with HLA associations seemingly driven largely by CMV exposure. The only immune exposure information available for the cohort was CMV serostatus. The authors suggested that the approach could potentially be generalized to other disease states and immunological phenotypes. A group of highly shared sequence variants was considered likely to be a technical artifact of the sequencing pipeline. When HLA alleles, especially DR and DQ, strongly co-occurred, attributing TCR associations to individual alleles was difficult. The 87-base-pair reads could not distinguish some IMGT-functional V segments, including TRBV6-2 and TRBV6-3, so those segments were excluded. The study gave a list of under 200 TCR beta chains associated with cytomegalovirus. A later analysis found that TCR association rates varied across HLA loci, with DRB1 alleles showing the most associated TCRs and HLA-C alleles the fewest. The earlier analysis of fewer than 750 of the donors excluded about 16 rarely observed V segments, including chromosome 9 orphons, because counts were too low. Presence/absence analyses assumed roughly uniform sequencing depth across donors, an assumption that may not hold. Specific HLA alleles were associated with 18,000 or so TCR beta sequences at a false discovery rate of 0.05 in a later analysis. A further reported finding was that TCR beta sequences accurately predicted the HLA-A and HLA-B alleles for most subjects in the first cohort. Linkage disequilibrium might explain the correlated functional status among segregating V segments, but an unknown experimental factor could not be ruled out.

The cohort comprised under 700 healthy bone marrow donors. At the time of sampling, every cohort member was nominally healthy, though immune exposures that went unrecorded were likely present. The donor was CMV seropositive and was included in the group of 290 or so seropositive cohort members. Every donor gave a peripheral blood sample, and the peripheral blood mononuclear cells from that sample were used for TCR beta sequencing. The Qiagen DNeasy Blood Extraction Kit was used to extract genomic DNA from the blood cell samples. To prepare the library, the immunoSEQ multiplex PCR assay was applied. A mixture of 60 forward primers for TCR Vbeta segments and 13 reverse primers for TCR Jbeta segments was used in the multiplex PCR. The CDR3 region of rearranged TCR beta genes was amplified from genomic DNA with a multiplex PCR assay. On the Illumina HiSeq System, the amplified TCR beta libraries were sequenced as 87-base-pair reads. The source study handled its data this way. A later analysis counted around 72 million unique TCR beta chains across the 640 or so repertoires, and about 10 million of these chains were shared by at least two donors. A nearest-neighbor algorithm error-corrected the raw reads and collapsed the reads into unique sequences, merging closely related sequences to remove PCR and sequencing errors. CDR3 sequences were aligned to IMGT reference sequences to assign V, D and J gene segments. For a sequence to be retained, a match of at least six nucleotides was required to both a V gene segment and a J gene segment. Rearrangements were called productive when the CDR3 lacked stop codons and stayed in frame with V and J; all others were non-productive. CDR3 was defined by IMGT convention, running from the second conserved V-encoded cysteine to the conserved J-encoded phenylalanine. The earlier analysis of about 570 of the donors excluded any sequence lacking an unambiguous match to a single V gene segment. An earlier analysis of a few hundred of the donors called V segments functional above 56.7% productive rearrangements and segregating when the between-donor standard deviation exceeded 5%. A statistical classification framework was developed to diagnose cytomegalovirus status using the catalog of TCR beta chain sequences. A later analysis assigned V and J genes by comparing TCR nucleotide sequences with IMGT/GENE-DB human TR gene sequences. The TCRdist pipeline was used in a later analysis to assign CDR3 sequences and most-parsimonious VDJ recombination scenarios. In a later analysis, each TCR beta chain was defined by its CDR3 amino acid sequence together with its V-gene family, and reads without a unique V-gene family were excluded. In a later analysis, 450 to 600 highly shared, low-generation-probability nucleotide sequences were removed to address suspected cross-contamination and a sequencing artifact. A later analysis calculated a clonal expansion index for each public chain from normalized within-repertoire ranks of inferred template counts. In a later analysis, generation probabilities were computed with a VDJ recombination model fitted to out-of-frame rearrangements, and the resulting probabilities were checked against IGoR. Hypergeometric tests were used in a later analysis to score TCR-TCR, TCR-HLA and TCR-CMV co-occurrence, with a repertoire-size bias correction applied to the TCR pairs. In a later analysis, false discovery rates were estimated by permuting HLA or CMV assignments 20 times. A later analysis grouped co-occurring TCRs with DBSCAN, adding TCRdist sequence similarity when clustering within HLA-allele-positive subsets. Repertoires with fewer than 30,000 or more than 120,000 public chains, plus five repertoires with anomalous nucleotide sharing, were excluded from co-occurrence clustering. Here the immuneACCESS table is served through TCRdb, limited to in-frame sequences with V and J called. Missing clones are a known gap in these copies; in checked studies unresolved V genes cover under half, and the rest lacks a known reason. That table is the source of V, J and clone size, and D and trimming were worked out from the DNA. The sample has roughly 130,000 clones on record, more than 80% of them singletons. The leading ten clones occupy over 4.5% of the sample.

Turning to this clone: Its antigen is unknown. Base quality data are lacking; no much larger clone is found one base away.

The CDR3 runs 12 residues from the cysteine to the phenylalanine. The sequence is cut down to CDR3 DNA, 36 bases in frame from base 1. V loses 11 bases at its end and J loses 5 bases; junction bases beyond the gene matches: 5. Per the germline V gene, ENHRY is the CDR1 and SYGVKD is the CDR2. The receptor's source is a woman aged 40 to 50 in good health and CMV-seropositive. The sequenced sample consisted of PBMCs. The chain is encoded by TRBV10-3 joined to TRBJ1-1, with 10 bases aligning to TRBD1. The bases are TGTGCCGCCGGACAGGGGGTTACTGAAGCTTTCTTT. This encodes CAAGQGVTEAFF.